The entry below gives a single TCR beta chain sequence along with its context. Expressed TCRB transcripts got sequenced, as all isolated RNA was reverse transcribed. The table came from immunoSEQ multiplex PCR; TCRdb's copy has only in-frame clones and leaves some out. This sample has about 930,000 clones, with around a sixth found just once. The sample belongs to a study of beta chain features in type 1 diabetes. The sequence was collected from a woman younger than 30 in good health. The sample was naive CD4+ T cells from blood.

In nucleotides, the CDR3 is TGTGCCAGCAGCCCCGGGACTAGCGGGAGTAGAGATACGCAGTATTTT. It encodes CASSPGTSGSRDTQYF. The chain links TRBV11-1 to TRBJ2-3; TRBD2 matches 14 bases. The CDR3 covers 16 residues. The V segment lost 5 bases and the J segment 5 bases; nucleotides outside the gene matches: 6. Per germline, CDR1 SGHAT and CDR2 FQDESV (reference sequence). Supplemented by reference TRBV11-1 and TRBJ2-3, the full variable domain reads EAEVAQSPRYKITEKSQAVAFWCDPISGHATLYWYRQILGQGPELLVQFQDESVVDDSQLPKDRFSAERLKGVDSTLKIQPAELGDSAMYLCASSPGTSGSRDTQYFGPGTRLTVL.